These 19 T cell receptor beta chains originate from one sample sequenced in a study of blood T cell repertoires in COVID-19. The assay was immunoSEQ multiplex PCR, and TCRdb's table has in-frame clones only and misses some. The table includes 150,000 to 200,000 clones, around 82% detected once. Sequencing was carried out using PBMCs or T cells enriched from blood (not recorded which). These receptors originate from a woman in her 50s with acute COVID-19.

The rearrangement uses TRBV19 and TRBJ2-2, with D possibly TRBD1 on 6 matching bases. V was trimmed by 0 bases and J by 5 bases, leaving 16 bases between them. Germline CDR1 is LNHDA and CDR2 is SQIVND (reference sequence). The CDR3 is 17 amino acids. CDR3 amino acids: CASSIDQMRGRTGELFF. CDR3 sequence (DNA): TGTGCCAGTAGTATAGATCAGATGAGGGGGAGAACCGGGGAGCTGTTTTTT. Using reference TRBV19 and TRBJ2-2 for the parts outside the CDR3, the full variable domain is DGGITQSPKYLFRKEGQNVTLSCEQNLNHDAMYWYRQDPGQGLRLIYYSQIVNDFQKGDIAEGYSVSREKKESFPLTVTSAQKNPTAFYLCASSIDQMRGRTGELFFGEGSRLTVL.

This sequence joins TRBV6-5 and TRBJ1-4; 8 nucleotides align to TRBD1. V lost 6 bases and J lost 7; bases outside the gene matches: 4. The CDR3 contains 13 residues. Germline values: CDR1 MNHEY, CDR2 SVGAGI. This chain's CDR3 is CASRPTGAEKLFF. The CDR3 DNA follows: TGTGCCAGCAGACCGACAGGGGCTGAAAAACTGTTTTTT.

The chain has TRBV19 and TRBJ1-3; a possible D gene is TRBD1 (6 bases). This CDR3 is built from 15 residues. V was clipped by 7 bases and J by 0 bases, with 13 bases between them. Germline-derived CDR1 and CDR2 are LNHDA and SQIVND (reference sequence). The CDR3 protein is CASTLDRFSGNTIYF. The CDR3 coding sequence is TGTGCCAGTACCCTGGACAGATTCTCTGGAAACACCATATATTTT.

The rearrangement links TRBV3-1 (or the pseudogene TRBV3-2) to TRBJ1-2, with D uncertain. CDR3 length equals 13 residues. V lost 4 bases and J lost 4, with 10 bases in between. The germline gives CDR1 LGHDT, CDR2 YNNKEL (reference sequence). The CDR3 DNA follows: TGTGCCAGCAGCCCCGACGGGTCCTATGGCTACACCTTC. Translated, it gives CASSPDGSYGYTF.

This rearrangement joins TRBV27 to TRBJ1-2; D may be TRBD1 (6 bases). The ends were cut back, 5 bases at V and 5 bases at J, with 15 bases in the middle. The CDR3 loop spans 14 amino acids. Per germline, CDR1 MNHEY and CDR2 SMNVEV (reference sequence). The CDR3 nucleotides are TGTGCCAGCAGTAGTAGACAGGAGAGTTATGGCTACACCTTC. Its protein is CASSSRQESYGYTF.

The sample holds a few counts of this clone. This chain uses TRBV9 with TRBJ1-2; 8 positions match TRBD1. Germline V lookup: CDR1 SGDLS, CDR2 YYNGEE. The CDR3 has 15 amino acids. V gave up 0 bases and J gave up 5 bases; unmatched junction bases: 6. CDR3 sequence: CASSVAFGTGYGYTF. Written as DNA, the CDR3 is TGTGCCAGCAGCGTAGCTTTCGGGACAGGATATGGCTACACCTTC. The entire variable domain, with the rest obtained from reference TRBV9 and TRBJ1-2, is as follows: DSGVTQTPKHLITATGQRVTLRCSPRSGDLSVYWYQQSLDQGLQFLIQYYNGEERAKGNILERFSAQQFPDLHSELNLSSLELGDSALYFCASSVAFGTGYGYTFGSGTRLTVV.

This clone was counted a single time. The J gene is TRBJ1-6, the V gene TRBV2; 7 positions match TRBD1. Per germline, CDR1 SNHLY and CDR2 FYNNEI. V shed 6 bases, J shed 0 bases, and the junction held 8 bases outside the gene matches. The CDR3 runs 17 residues. The CDR3 sequence: CASSLRTGFSYNSPLHF. CDR3 in DNA: TGTGCCAGCAGCCTTCGGACAGGCTTCTCCTATAATTCACCCCTCCACTTT.

The chain combines TRBV5-5 with TRBJ1-2, with TRBD1 identical over 9 bases. The CDR3 totals 16 residues. Losses at the gene ends were 4 bases for V and 4 bases for J; bases not matched to a gene: 11. Germline V gene lookup returns CDR1 SGHKS and CDR2 YYEKEE (reference sequence). This chain's CDR3 is CASSRSGDRVTYGYTF. As DNA, the CDR3 is TGTGCCAGCAGCCGAAGTGGGGACAGGGTGACCTATGGCTACACCTTC.

The V and J genes are TRBV4-1 and TRBJ2-1; 7 nucleotides match TRBD1. Germline loops: CDR1 MGHRA, CDR2 YSYEKL. V dropped 3 bases and J dropped 3; count of bases not matched to a gene: 8. This CDR3 has 16 residues. The CDR3 DNA is TGCGCCAGCAGCCACGTAGGGGGCCTAGACTACAATGAGCAGTTCTTC. It is translated as CASSHVGGLDYNEQFF.

This clone was seen a few times. Other DNA sequences in the sample encode the same CDR3. V usage is TRBV20-1 and J usage is TRBJ1-2, with D uncertain. The CDR3 has 10 amino acids. The V and J ends lost 6 bases and 3 bases respectively, with 5 bases between them. Germline V gene data show CDR1 as DFQATT and CDR2 as SNEGSKA (reference sequence). CDR3: CSAPDYGYTF. The CDR3 DNA reads TGCAGTGCCCCGGACTATGGCTACACCTTC.

This clone was seen a handful of times. The V gene is TRBV28, the J gene TRBJ2-7; 9 nucleotides agree with TRBD1. Germline CDR1 MDHEN, CDR2 SYDVKM. With V trimmed by 5 bases and J by 2 bases, 4 bases remained unmatched. This CDR3 is 14 amino acids long. CDR3 region: CASSDRDRAYEQYV. The CDR3 bases are TGTGCCAGCAGTGACCGGGACAGGGCCTACGAGCAGTACGTC.

V is TRBV6-1 and J is TRBJ2-3; D is perhaps TRBD2 (7 bases). CDR1 is MNHNS, CDR2 SASEGT, per germline. Trimming pared 1 base from V and 8 bases from J, leaving 13 bases between. This CDR3 contains 14 residues. CDR3 coding DNA: TGTGCCAGCAGTGAAGGGGGGGGGCTAGTTACGCAGTATTTT. Amino acids: CASSEGGGLVTQYF.

This clone came up once. The rearrangement links TRBV19 to TRBJ1-6; 7 bases line up with TRBD1. Germline loops: CDR1 LNHDA, CDR2 SQIVND (reference sequence). V trimming: 6 bases; J trimming: 6 bases; junction bases outside the gene matches: 8. CDR3 length: 15 residues. The CDR3 is CASSALTGTNSPLHF. The CDR3 coding sequence is TGTGCCAGTAGCGCCCTGACAGGGACTAATTCACCCCTCCACTTT. Looking up the rest from reference TRBV19 and TRBJ1-6 gives the full variable domain: DGGITQSPKYLFRKEGQNVTLSCEQNLNHDAMYWYRQDPGQGLRLIYYSQIVNDFQKGDIAEGYSVSREKKESFPLTVTSAQKNPTAFYLCASSALTGTNSPLHFGNGTRLTVT.

This chain uses TRBV11-2 with TRBJ2-3, with 11 bases matching TRBD2. This CDR3 is 17 amino acids long. The ends lost 1 base at V and 3 bases at J; junction bases unmatched: 6. CDR1 is SGHAT and CDR2 is FQNNGV in the germline V gene. The CDR3 bases are TGTGCCAGCAGCTTAGGAGTAGCGGGGGGGAGGACAGATACGCAGTATTTT. Its translation: CASSLGVAGGRTDTQYF. The full variable domain, with the rest looked up from reference TRBV11-2 and TRBJ2-3, is EAGVAQSPRYKIIEKRQSVAFWCNPISGHATLYWYQQILGQGPKLLIQFQNNGVVDDSQLPKDRFSAERLKGVDSTLKIQPAKLEDSAVYLCASSLGVAGGRTDTQYFGPGTRLTVL.

The chain couples TRBV29-1 to TRBJ1-2, with 12 bases identical to TRBD1. The CDR3 has 15 amino acids. The V and J ends lost 7 bases and 4 bases, in that order; junction bases with no gene match: 10. Germline V gene lookup returns CDR1 SQVTM and CDR2 ANQGSEA. DNA of the CDR3: TGCAGCGCCAAGGGACAGGGGGCGCAGGGCTATGGCTACACCTTC. Protein sequence: CSAKGQGAQGYGYTF.

The chain employs TRBV6-2 or TRBV6-3 and TRBJ2-1; 10 bases agree with TRBD2. The CDR3 is 15 residues long. The V gene's germline CDR1 is MNHEY and CDR2 SVGEGT. The ends lost 5 bases at V and 6 bases at J; junction bases unmatched: 7. CDR3 DNA: TGTGCCAGCAGTCCCTTCGAGCGGGGGGGCAATGAGCAGTTCTTC. Its protein is CASSPFERGGNEQFF.

The V gene is TRBV29-1, the J gene TRBJ1-2; D may be TRBD1 (5 bases). V shed 1 base and J shed 5 bases, with 14 bases lying between them. The CDR3 is made up of 14 amino acids. Germline lookup yields CDR1 SQVTM and CDR2 ANQGSEA. Here the CDR3 DNA reads TGCAGCGTTGAAGGACAGCGGAGGGGATATGGCTACACCTTC. It specifies CSVEGQRRGYGYTF.

J is TRBJ2-1 and V is TRBV28, with a tentative D call TRBD2 (6 bases). Trimming pared 3 bases from V and 7 bases from J, leaving 16 bases between. Germline values: CDR1 MDHEN, CDR2 SYDVKM. The CDR3 length is 15 residues. The DNA of the CDR3 is TGTGCCAGCAGTTTGGTCCGGGGGAATGGTAATGAGCAGTTCTTC. This sequence encodes CASSLVRGNGNEQFF.

The rearrangement uses TRBV7-6 and TRBJ2-2; no clear D gene. CDR1 SGHVS and CDR2 FNYEAQ come from the germline V gene. This CDR3 has 15 residues. The ends were cut back, 6 bases at V and 0 bases at J, with 11 bases in the middle. The CDR3 is CASRPNTANTGELFF. The CDR3 coding sequence is TGTGCCAGCAGACCTAACACAGCGAACACCGGGGAGCTGTTTTTT.